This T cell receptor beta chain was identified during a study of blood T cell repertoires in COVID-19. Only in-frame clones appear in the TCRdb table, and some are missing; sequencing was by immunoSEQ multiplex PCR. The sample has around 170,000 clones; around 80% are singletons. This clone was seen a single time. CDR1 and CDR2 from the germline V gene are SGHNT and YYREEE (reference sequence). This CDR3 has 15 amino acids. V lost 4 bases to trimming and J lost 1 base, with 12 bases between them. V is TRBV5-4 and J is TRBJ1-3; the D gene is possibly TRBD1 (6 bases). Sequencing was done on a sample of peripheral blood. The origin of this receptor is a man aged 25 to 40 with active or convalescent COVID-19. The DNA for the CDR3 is TGTGCCAGCAGCAGAACAGGGTTATCTGGAAACACCATATATTTT. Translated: CASSRTGLSGNTIYF.